The clone carrying this T cell receptor (beta chain) was picked up one time. This specimen belongs to a study of blood T cell repertoires in COVID-19. The age range of participants was about 18 to 95 years, with residence in 20 to 25 US areas. V was cut by 4 bases and J by 2 bases, with 10 bases left in between. CDR1 is MNHEY, CDR2 SVGAGI, per germline. This CDR3 comprises 14 residues. Generated by immunoSEQ multiplex PCR, the TCRdb table keeps only in-frame clones and is missing some. Of under 300,000 clones listed, approximately 91% are singletons. The rearrangement joins TRBV6-5 to TRBJ2-3; TRBD1 might be the D (5 bases). This clonotype was obtained from a woman in her forties with acute COVID-19. The sequencing input was PBMCs or T cells enriched from blood (not recorded which). The CDR3 sequence is CASSFRAPTDTQYF. In DNA form, the CDR3 reads TGTGCCAGCAGTTTCAGGGCTCCCACAGATACGCAGTATTTT.